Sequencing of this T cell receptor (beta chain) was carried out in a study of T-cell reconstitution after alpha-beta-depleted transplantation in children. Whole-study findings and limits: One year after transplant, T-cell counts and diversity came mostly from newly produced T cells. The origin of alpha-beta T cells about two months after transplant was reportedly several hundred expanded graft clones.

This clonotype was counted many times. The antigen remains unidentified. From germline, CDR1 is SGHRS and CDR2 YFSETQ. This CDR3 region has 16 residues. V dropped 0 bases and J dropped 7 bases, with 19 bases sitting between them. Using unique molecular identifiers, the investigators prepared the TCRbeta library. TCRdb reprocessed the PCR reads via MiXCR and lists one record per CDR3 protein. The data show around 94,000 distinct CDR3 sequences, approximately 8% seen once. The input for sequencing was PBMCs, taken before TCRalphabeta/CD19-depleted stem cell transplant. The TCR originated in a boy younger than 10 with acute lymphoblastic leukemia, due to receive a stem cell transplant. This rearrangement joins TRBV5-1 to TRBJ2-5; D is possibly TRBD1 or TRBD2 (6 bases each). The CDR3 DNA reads TGCGCCAGCAGCTTGGAGGGGGGACCGTTCGGAGGGACCCAGTACTTC. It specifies CASSLEGGPFGGTQYF.